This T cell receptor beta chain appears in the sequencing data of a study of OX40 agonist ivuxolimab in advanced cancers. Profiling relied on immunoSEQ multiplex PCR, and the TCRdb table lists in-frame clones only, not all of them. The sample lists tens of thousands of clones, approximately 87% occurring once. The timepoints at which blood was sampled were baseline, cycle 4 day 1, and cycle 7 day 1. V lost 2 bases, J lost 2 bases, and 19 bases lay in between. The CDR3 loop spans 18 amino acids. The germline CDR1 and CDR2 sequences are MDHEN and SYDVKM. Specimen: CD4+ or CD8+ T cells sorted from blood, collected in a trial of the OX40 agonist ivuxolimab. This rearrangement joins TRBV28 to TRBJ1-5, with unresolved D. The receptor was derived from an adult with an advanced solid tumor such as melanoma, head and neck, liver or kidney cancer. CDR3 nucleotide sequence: TGTGCCAGCAGTTTAGTCAAAAAAGGGAAGGAACGCAATCAGCCCCAGCATTTT. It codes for CASSLVKKGKERNQPQHF.